The 19 T cell receptor beta chains below all came from one sample that was sequenced in a study of identical twins. TCRdb recomputed calls from the 5' RACE reads with MiXCR, one row per CDR3 protein. The table lists 230,000 or so distinct CDR3 sequences, about 8% of them singletons. The same sample was also studied in work on yellow fever vaccine responses in identical twins.

Sample: CD8+ T cells sorted from blood. The receptors here all came from a woman under 30 in good health.

The rearrangement joins TRBV7-2 to TRBJ2-1; 8 bases agree with TRBD2. This CDR3 has 16 residues. Per germline, CDR1 SGHTA and CDR2 FQGNSA. Unmatched junction bases numbered 6, after V lost 5 bases and J lost 0 bases. The CDR3 nucleotides are TGTGCCAGCAGCCATATAGCGGGAAGCTCCTACAATGAGCAGTTCTTC. Translation gives CASSHIAGSSYNEQFF.

This clonotype showed up just once. V usage is TRBV2 and J usage is TRBJ2-7, with D possibly being TRBD2 (5 bases). CDR1 and CDR2 (germline): SNHLY, FYNNEI. The CDR3 totals 13 residues. V shed 3 bases and J shed 7 bases, with 13 bases lying between them. CDR3 sequence: CASSDLGSGEQYF. The CDR3 nucleotides are TGTGCCAGCAGTGATTTGGGCTCGGGGGAGCAGTACTTC.

The chain carries TRBV6-5 and TRBJ2-1; tentatively, D is TRBD1 or TRBD2 (5 bases each). V lost 2 bases, J lost 4 bases, and 12 bases lay in between. Germline values: CDR1 MNHEY, CDR2 SVGAGI. The CDR3 extends over 15 amino acids. CDR3 sequence (DNA): TGTGCCAGCAGTTACGGGACGGAGATTTACAATGAGCAGTTCTTC. It yields the protein CASSYGTEIYNEQFF.

The chain links TRBV20-1 to TRBJ2-5; 9 bases line up with TRBD2. V lost 0 bases, J lost 3 bases, and 5 bases stayed unmatched. This CDR3 is built from 15 residues. Germline CDR1 DFQATT, CDR2 SNEGSKA (reference sequence). The CDR3 DNA is TGCAGTGCTAGAGATTGGACTAGCGCGGAAGAGACCCAGTACTTC. The encoded protein is CSARDWTSAEETQYF.

The J gene is TRBJ1-1, the V gene TRBV7-9; D is uncertain. The CDR3 loop spans 12 amino acids. The V gene's germline CDR1 is SEHNR and CDR2 FQNEAQ (reference sequence). V lost 7 bases and J lost 7, with 13 bases in between. CDR3 residues: CASMSSVSEAFF. The CDR3 DNA reads TGTGCCAGCATGAGTTCGGTCAGTGAAGCTTTCTTT.

This clonotype was seen many times. The chain couples TRBV29-1 to TRBJ2-5; 9 bases are a match to TRBD1. Germline V gene sequence: CDR1 SQVTM, CDR2 ANQGSEA. The CDR3 spans 13 residues. Unmatched junction bases numbered 8, after V lost 7 bases and J lost 5 bases. The CDR3 here is CSAQGQGPETQYF. Here the CDR3 DNA reads TGCAGCGCCCAGGGACAGGGACCCGAGACCCAGTACTTC.

This clonotype was recorded at least ten times. This rearrangement joins TRBV10-3 to TRBJ1-2; D gene unclear. The CDR3 extends over 14 amino acids. Trimming took 6 bases from V and 0 from J, leaving 11 bases between them. The germline gives CDR1 ENHRY, CDR2 SYGVKD. CDR3 sequence reads: CAISWDVTNYGYTF. Here the CDR3 DNA reads TGTGCCATCAGCTGGGATGTTACTAACTATGGCTACACCTTC.

This chain joins TRBV7-9 and TRBJ1-2; 10 nucleotides agree with TRBD1. Germline V gene lookup returns CDR1 SEHNR and CDR2 FQNEAQ (reference sequence). This CDR3 comprises 16 residues. J was trimmed by 8 bases and V by 5 bases; bases with no gene match: 14. The CDR3 loop is CASSVSPTGGILGYTF. DNA of the CDR3: TGTGCCAGCAGCGTTTCGCCGACAGGGGGCATTTTAGGCTACACCTTC.

In DNA, the CDR3 is TGTGCCAGCAGCTTAGGACCCAGAGACGAGCAGTACTTC. Protein sequence: CASSLGPRDEQYF. The rearrangement joins TRBV11-2 to TRBJ2-7, with D unresolved. The CDR3 sequence is 13 residues long. V was cut by 1 base and J by 5 bases, with 9 bases left in between. CDR1 is SGHAT, CDR2 FQNNGV, per germline. The full variable domain, in which reference TRBV11-2 and TRBJ2-7 provide the parts outside the CDR3, is EAGVAQSPRYKIIEKRQSVAFWCNPISGHATLYWYQQILGQGPKLLIQFQNNGVVDDSQLPKDRFSAERLKGVDSTLKIQPAKLEDSAVYLCASSLGPRDEQYFGPGTRLTVT.

This chain joins TRBV13 and TRBJ2-1, with 10 bases that match TRBD2. CDR3 length equals 16 residues. The trim removed 8 bases at V and 2 bases at J, leaving 9 bases unmatched. CDR1 and CDR2 (germline): PRHDT, FYEKMQ (reference sequence). Written as DNA, the CDR3 is TGTGCCAGCGGGGTTTTAGCGGGGGGTACCTACAATGAGCAGTTCTTC. Protein sequence: CASGVLAGGTYNEQFF.

The gene calls are TRBV29-1 and TRBJ2-5; the D is unclear. The CDR3 has 16 amino acids. CDR1 is SQVTM, CDR2 ANQGSEA, per germline. The V end was cut by 0 bases, the J end by 1 base, with 15 bases between. CDR3 residues: CSVEDLPEASQETQYF. The CDR3 nucleotides are TGCAGCGTTGAAGATCTTCCCGAGGCGAGCCAAGAGACCCAGTACTTC.

The chain recombines TRBV11-3 with TRBJ2-7; tentative D call: TRBD1 (6 bases). The CDR3 covers 13 residues. Germline values: CDR1 SGHNT, CDR2 YENEEA. Trimming removed 5 bases at V and 5 bases at J, with 13 bases between. The CDR3 bases are TGTGCCAGCAGCCAAAGGGGGTTGGACGAGCAGTACTTC. Amino acids: CASSQRGLDEQYF.

The genes are TRBV27 and TRBJ2-1, with D tentatively TRBD2 (6 bases). Germline CDR1 is MNHEY and CDR2 is SMNVEV (reference sequence). The CDR3 is made up of 14 amino acids. With 3 bases removed from V and 3 bases from J, the gap between germline ends came to 9 bases. The CDR3 DNA sequence: TGTGCCAGCAGTTTTGGGCGGGACTACAATGAGCAGTTCTTC. Amino acid sequence: CASSFGRDYNEQFF.

This clonotype was seen only a few times. This rearrangement joins TRBV7-3 to TRBJ2-2, with unresolved D. The ends were cut back, 5 bases at V and 7 bases at J, with 8 bases in the middle. CDR3 length: 12 residues. Looked up from germline, CDR1 is SGHTA and CDR2 is FQGTGA. CDR3 coding DNA: TGTGCCAGCAGCCCGGGCCTCGGGGAGCTGTTTTTT. It translates to CASSPGLGELFF. The full variable domain, in which reference TRBV7-3 and TRBJ2-2 provide the parts outside the CDR3, is GAGVSQTPSNKVTEKGKYVELRCDPISGHTALYWYRQSLGQGPEFLIYFQGTGAADDSGLPNDRFFAVRPEGSVSTLKIQRTERGDSAVYLCASSPGLGELFFGEGSRLTVL.

The chain joins TRBV20-1 to TRBJ1-5; no reliable D call. The CDR3 consists of 15 residues. Germline V CDR1 and CDR2: DFQATT, SNEGSKA (reference sequence). V was cut by 0 bases and J by 7 bases, with 16 bases left in between. The CDR3 loop reads CSARERRGIGQPQHF. In DNA form, the CDR3 reads TGCAGTGCTAGAGAAAGGAGAGGGATCGGGCAGCCCCAGCATTTT.

At least ten counts were recorded for this clonotype. The gene calls are TRBV7-8 and TRBJ2-7; D is uncertain. This CDR3 is built from 14 residues. Trimming pared 7 bases from V and 4 bases from J, leaving 17 bases between. Germline assignment: CDR1 SGHVS and CDR2 FQNEAQ. In nucleotides, the CDR3 is TGTGCCAGCATCCCTTCCGGACCGGTTTACGAGCAGTACTTC. This codes for CASIPSGPVYEQYF.

In its sample, this clonotype was seen many times. This chain links TRBV24-1 with TRBJ2-7, with no clear D. The V gene's germline CDR1 is KGHDR and CDR2 SFDVKD. Trimming removed 4 bases at V and 2 bases at J, with 8 bases between. The CDR3 has 13 residues. CDR3 nucleotides: TGTGCCACCAGTGAGGGATTAACCTACGAGCAGTACTTC. Protein product: CATSEGLTYEQYF.

This clonotype has just a few counts. The CDR3 DNA reads TGTGCCAGCAGCTTACAACGAGAGGGGCTGGGGGCCAACGTCCTGACTTTC. Its protein is CASSLQREGLGANVLTF. The chain links TRBV7-8 to TRBJ2-6; D is perhaps TRBD1 or TRBD2 (5 bases each). Trimming pared 2 bases from V and 4 bases from J, leaving 15 bases between. Germline CDR1 reads SGHVS; CDR2 reads FQNEAQ. This CDR3 contains 17 residues.

V usage is TRBV12-5 and J usage is TRBJ1-2; D gene uncertain. The germline V and J ends were trimmed by 0 bases and 4 bases, with 15 bases remaining between them. Germline loops: CDR1 LGHNT, CDR2 FRNRAP. The CDR3 extends over 16 amino acids. CDR3 in DNA: TGTGCTAGTGGTTTGGTAGAGTTTCCACCGATCTATGGCTACACCTTC. It codes for CASGLVEFPPIYGYTF.